This T cell receptor (beta chain) was obtained from a study of cytomegalovirus exposure and HLA in healthy donors. Germline CDR1 reads SGHKS; CDR2 reads YYEKEE (reference sequence). V shed 6 bases and J shed 5 bases, with 17 bases lying between them. This CDR3 spans 14 amino acids. 60 Vbeta and 13 Jbeta primers were used in PCR. Produced via immunoSEQ multiplex PCR; TCRdb's table is partial and in-frame only. The sample has nearly 300,000 clones, approximately 90% seen once. The J gene is TRBJ1-1, the V gene TRBV5-5, with D possibly being TRBD1 (6 bases). Sequencing was performed on PBMCs. This TCR derives from a man in his forties in good health and CMV-seropositive. The CDR3 region is CASNYPARGTEAFF. For the CDR3, the DNA is TGTGCCAGCAATTACCCAGCCAGGGGAACTGAAGCTTTCTTT.